This entry lists 13 T cell receptor beta chains sequenced from one sample in a study of blood T cell repertoires in COVID-19. Profiling relied on immunoSEQ multiplex PCR, and the TCRdb table lists in-frame clones only, not all of them. Among about 270,000 clones listed, 90% were seen once. Material: PBMCs or T cells enriched from blood (not recorded which). These receptors came from a woman in her twenties or thirties with acute COVID-19.

This chain joins TRBV6-5 and TRBJ2-7; 8 bases line up with TRBD2. Losses at the gene ends were 5 bases for V and 6 bases for J; bases not matched to a gene: 6. Germline values: CDR1 MNHEY, CDR2 SVGAGI. There are 13 residues in the CDR3. CDR3 sequence: CASSRTGGGEQYF. The CDR3 region has the DNA TGTGCCAGCAGTCGAACGGGAGGGGGCGAGCAGTACTTC.

The chain couples TRBV6-5 to TRBJ2-7; 11 bases line up with TRBD2. Germline V CDR1 and CDR2: MNHEY, SVGAGI. The CDR3 is made up of 14 amino acids. V lost 6 bases, J lost 4 bases, and 5 bases stayed unmatched. CDR3 in DNA: TGTGCCAGCAGGGGACTAGCGGAGATTTACGAGCAGTACTTC. The encoded protein is CASRGLAEIYEQYF.

The table lists this clone with a count of one. The CDR3 nucleotides read TGTGCCAGCAGCCAAGAGAGACAGAGCTCCTACGAGCAGTACTTC. Translating gives CASSQERQSSYEQYF. This chain joins TRBV4-2 and TRBJ2-7; a possible D gene is TRBD1 (5 bases). This CDR3 is built from 15 residues. Trimming removed 0 bases from V and 0 bases from J, with 9 bases in between. Germline CDR1 LGHNA, CDR2 YNFKEQ.

This chain connects TRBV6-1 to TRBJ2-2; D is possibly TRBD1 (5 bases). V was pared by 2 bases and J by 1 base, with 11 bases between. This CDR3 is 16 amino acids long. From germline, CDR1 is MNHNS and CDR2 SASEGT. CDR3 nucleotide sequence: TGTGCCAGCAGTGAATTGGAAAGGGGGAACACCGGGGAGCTGTTTTTT. It codes for CASSELERGNTGELFF.

The chain is built from TRBV30 and TRBJ2-5, with a weak D call TRBD1 (6 bases). V was clipped by 5 bases and J by 2 bases, with 12 bases between them. This CDR3 is built from 13 residues. CDR1 is GTSNPN and CDR2 is SVGIG in the germline V gene (reference sequence). CDR3 amino acids: CAWGGRPQETQYF. The CDR3 nucleotides read TGTGCCTGGGGGGGCAGGCCGCAAGAGACCCAGTACTTC.

This clone was seen just once. The CDR3 region is CASSRQGSQETQYF. The CDR3 DNA is TGTGCCAGCTCACGCCAGGGGTCCCAAGAGACCCAGTACTTC. The chain uses TRBV18 and TRBJ2-5, with D tentatively TRBD1 (6 bases). Germline V lookup: CDR1 KGHSH, CDR2 LQKENI. This CDR3 has 14 residues. The V end was cut by 4 bases, the J end by 1 base, with 10 bases between.

The chain employs TRBV2 and TRBJ1-1, with 9 bases that match TRBD1. Germline CDR1 SNHLY, CDR2 FYNNEI. CDR3 length: 16 amino acids. J was trimmed by 1 base and V by 1 base; bases with no gene match: 4. The CDR3 nucleotides read TGTGCCAGCAGTGAAGGGACAGGGGCTTCGAACACTGAAGCTTTCTTT. Protein product: CASSEGTGASNTEAFF.

The chain links TRBV24-1 to TRBJ2-1, with 11 bases fitting TRBD2. The germline V gene encodes CDR1 KGHDR and CDR2 SFDVKD. The V segment lost 4 bases and the J segment 4 bases; nucleotides outside the gene matches: 5. CDR3 length: 16 amino acids. The CDR3 loop reads CATSEKLAGGYNEQFF. In DNA, the CDR3 is TGTGCCACCAGTGAAAAATTAGCGGGAGGGTACAATGAGCAGTTCTTC.

This chain connects TRBV9 to TRBJ2-1; D gene uncertain. CDR3 length: 14 residues. Germline V gene data show CDR1 as SGDLS and CDR2 as YYNGEE. Between the trimmed V and J ends, which lost 3 bases and 4 bases, there was a span of 11 bases. CDR3 nucleotides: TGTGCCAGCAGCGCTAGTAGCAAGTACAATGAGCAGTTCTTC. It yields the protein CASSASSKYNEQFF.

The chain carries TRBV9 and TRBJ2-2; 7 nucleotides align to TRBD2. From germline, CDR1 is SGDLS and CDR2 YYNGEE. V was clipped by 4 bases and J by 4 bases; unmatched bases: 7. This CDR3 spans 15 amino acids. The DNA of the CDR3 is TGTGCCAGCAGCCCCGAGGGAGGGGTCACCGGGGAGCTGTTTTTT. Encoded protein: CASSPEGGVTGELFF.

The genes are TRBV5-5 and TRBJ1-5; D is undetermined. This CDR3 is 13 amino acids long. Germline V lookup: CDR1 SGHKS, CDR2 YYEKEE (reference sequence). Deletions cut 4 bases from V and 2 bases from J, with 7 bases between. This CDR3 reads CASSLTGNQPQHF. In DNA form, the CDR3 reads TGTGCCAGCAGCCTTACAGGCAATCAGCCCCAGCATTTT.

The genes are TRBV19 and TRBJ1-1; no reliable D call. CDR1 and CDR2 from the germline V gene are LNHDA and SQIVND (reference sequence). This CDR3 is built from 14 residues. Trimming removed 5 bases from V and 1 base from J, with 11 bases in between. CDR3 nucleotide sequence: TGTGCCAGTAGTGCCCTTTCGGGGAACACTGAAGCTTTCTTT. This translates into CASSALSGNTEAFF.

The gene calls are TRBV27 and TRBJ1-4; no clear D. The V gene lost 5 bases and the J gene lost 3 bases, with 13 bases spanning the gap. Germline V lookup: CDR1 MNHEY, CDR2 SMNVEV (reference sequence). The length of the CDR3 is 15 residues. CDR3 nucleotide sequence: TGTGCCAGCAGTGCCCACAGTGCAGCTAATGAAAAACTGTTTTTT. Protein product: CASSAHSAANEKLFF. The full variable domain, completed using reference TRBV27 and TRBJ1-4, is EAQVTQNPRYLITVTGKKLTVTCSQNMNHEYMSWYRQDPGLGLRQIYYSMNVEVTDKGDVPEGYKVSRKEKRNFPLILESPSPNQTSLYFCASSAHSAANEKLFFGSGTQLSVL.